Shown below are 20 T cell receptor beta chains from a single sample sequenced in a study of blood T cell repertoires in COVID-19. The method was immunoSEQ multiplex PCR; TCRdb's version includes in-frame clones alone and lacks a portion of them. This table holds approximately 130,000 clones, over 75% found once. The source material was peripheral blood. Receptor source: a man over 45 with acute or convalescent COVID-19.

This chain joins TRBV19 and TRBJ1-2, with TRBD1 as a possible D gene (5 bases). The germline V gene encodes CDR1 LNHDA and CDR2 SQIVND (reference sequence). The CDR3 is 15 residues long. The V and J ends lost 4 bases and 4 bases respectively, with 16 bases between them. CDR3 DNA sequence: TGTGCCAGTAGTACTTCCGGACAAACCACCTATGGCTACACCTTC. Translated: CASSTSGQTTYGYTF.

V usage is TRBV27 and J usage is TRBJ1-3, with a weak D call TRBD1 (6 bases). The germline CDR1 and CDR2 sequences are MNHEY and SMNVEV (reference sequence). V lost 5 bases and J 0 bases, leaving 20 bases between the germline ends. This CDR3 spans 18 amino acids. The CDR3 DNA reads as TGTGCCAGCAGTCTTGACGCGCCGGGGGGCCCCTCTGGAAACACCATATATTTT. Translating it yields CASSLDAPGGPSGNTIYF.

The gene calls are TRBV30 and TRBJ2-1; TRBD2 aligns across 8 bases. V lost 4 bases, J lost 7 bases, and 6 bases stayed unmatched. From germline, CDR1 is GTSNPN and CDR2 SVGIG (reference sequence). This CDR3 spans 13 amino acids. CDR3 coding DNA: TGTGCCTGGAACGGCGGGAGGACGAATGAGCAGTTCTTC. Residues: CAWNGGRTNEQFF.

J is TRBJ2-7 and V is TRBV27; TRBD2 agrees at 10 bases. This CDR3 has 17 residues. V shed 2 bases and J 2 bases; nucleotides not matched to a gene: 9. Germline V gives CDR1 MNHEY, CDR2 SMNVEV (reference sequence). The CDR3, as DNA: TGTGCCAGCAGTTTACCGCCTAGCGGGAGAGGCCCCTACGAGCAGTACTTC. It translates to CASSLPPSGRGPYEQYF.

The chain couples TRBV7-2 to TRBJ1-3, with TRBD1 matching 7 bases. CDR1 is SGHTA, CDR2 FQGNSA, per germline. The CDR3 length is 14 residues. The V gene end was trimmed by 7 bases and the J gene end by 7 bases; junction bases not matched to a gene: 10. Here the CDR3 DNA reads TGTGCCAGCACCCTAGGGGGCGCAGGGAACACCATATATTTT. Protein product: CASTLGGAGNTIYF.

The chain uses TRBV30 and TRBJ1-1; 7 bases agree with TRBD1. The germline V gene has CDR1 GTSNPN and CDR2 SVGIG (reference sequence). The CDR3 is 14 residues long. V lost 3 bases and J lost 1; bases outside the gene matches: 5. Here the CDR3 DNA reads TGTGCCTGGAGCCCGGGACAGAAGAACACTGAAGCTTTCTTT. As protein: CAWSPGQKNTEAFF.

The chain combines TRBV3-1 (or the pseudogene TRBV3-2) with TRBJ2-1; 7 nucleotides agree with TRBD2. The V gene end was trimmed by 3 bases and the J gene end by 10 bases; junction bases not matched to a gene: 12. The CDR3 runs to 15 residues. Germline lookup yields CDR1 LGHDT and CDR2 YNNKEL (reference sequence). The CDR3 spells CASSQGEGHVDEQFF. CDR3 in DNA: TGTGCCAGCAGCCAGGGGGAGGGCCATGTAGACGAGCAGTTCTTC.

The gene calls are TRBV12-3 or TRBV12-4 and TRBJ2-7; D gene unclear. This CDR3 has 13 residues. The germline V and J ends were trimmed by 2 bases and 3 bases, with 8 bases remaining between them. The CDR3 DNA sequence: TGTGCCAGCAGTTTAAACTCCAACTACGAGCAGTACTTC. Translated, it gives CASSLNSNYEQYF.

This clone came up a few times. The rearrangement links TRBV19 to TRBJ2-7; the D gene is possibly TRBD2 (6 bases). The germline CDR1 and CDR2 sequences are LNHDA and SQIVND (reference sequence). Trimming took off 7 bases at V and 4 bases at J, with 23 bases between the two ends. The CDR3 spans 16 residues. In nucleotides, the CDR3 is TGTGCCAGTAATCCACGAGCGGGCGGAGTGTTGTACGAGCAGTACTTC. It is translated as CASNPRAGGVLYEQYF. Filled out from reference TRBV19 and TRBJ2-7, the complete variable domain reads DGGITQSPKYLFRKEGQNVTLSCEQNLNHDAMYWYRQDPGQGLRLIYYSQIVNDFQKGDIAEGYSVSREKKESFPLTVTSAQKNPTAFYLCASNPRAGGVLYEQYFGPGTRLTVT.

The J gene is TRBJ2-7, the V gene TRBV27; possibly TRBD2 for D (6 bases). The CDR3 has 15 residues. The V end lost 9 bases, the J end lost 0 bases, and 18 bases lay between the germline ends. Germline CDR1 is MNHEY and CDR2 is SMNVEV (reference sequence). The CDR3 is CASRLGGVSSYEQYF. CDR3 DNA: TGTGCCAGTCGCCTTGGCGGGGTTAGCTCCTACGAGCAGTACTTC.

The J gene is TRBJ2-1, the V gene TRBV7-9, with TRBD2 matching 9 bases. Germline CDR1 reads SEHNR; CDR2 reads FQNEAQ (reference sequence). J gave up 2 bases and V 1 base, and 3 bases lay outside the gene matches. This CDR3 is 16 amino acids long. The CDR3 nucleotides read TGTGCCAGCAGCTTAGTAGCTAGCGGGGCCTACAATGAGCAGTTCTTC. Protein sequence: CASSLVASGAYNEQFF.

The chain uses TRBV12-5 and TRBJ2-1, with 9 bases matching TRBD2. The length of the CDR3 is 15 residues. Germline V gene sequence: CDR1 LGHNT, CDR2 FRNRAP. The ends lost 7 bases at V and 0 bases at J; junction bases unmatched: 4. CDR3 region: CASALSGSSYNEQFF. The CDR3 DNA reads as TGTGCTAGTGCCCTTAGCGGGAGCTCCTACAATGAGCAGTTCTTC.

The chain joins TRBV19 to TRBJ2-3; D unclear. Germline V CDR1 and CDR2: LNHDA, SQIVND (reference sequence). V lost 3 bases, J lost 10 bases, and 11 bases lay in between. The CDR3 runs to 12 residues. This CDR3 is CASSIGQVAQYF. The CDR3 region has the DNA TGTGCCAGTAGTATTGGTCAGGTGGCGCAGTATTTT.

The rearrangement uses TRBV29-1 and TRBJ2-5; TRBD2 matches at 13 bases. V lost 6 bases and J lost 0; bases outside the gene matches: 10. Germline loops: CDR1 SQVTM, CDR2 ANQGSEA. The CDR3 is 17 amino acids. The CDR3 sequence is CSVAGTSGIHHQETQYF. CDR3 bases: TGCAGCGTGGCTGGGACTAGCGGGATTCACCACCAAGAGACCCAGTACTTC.

The table lists this clone with a count of one. The chain couples TRBV5-1 to TRBJ2-7; 8 nucleotides match TRBD1. CDR1 is SGHRS, CDR2 YFSETQ, per germline. The CDR3 is made up of 16 amino acids. V gave up 4 bases and J gave up 2 bases; unmatched junction bases: 11. The CDR3 region is CASSLPKGQGAYEQYF. The CDR3 coding sequence is TGCGCCAGCAGCCTCCCGAAAGGACAGGGAGCCTACGAGCAGTACTTC.

The sample holds one count of this clone. The rearrangement links TRBV6-5 to TRBJ1-1; 8 bases line up with TRBD1. This CDR3 is 12 amino acids long. Looked up from germline, CDR1 is MNHEY and CDR2 is SVGAGI. The J segment lost 9 bases and the V segment lost 5 bases, leaving 5 bases of the junction unmatched. The DNA of the CDR3 is TGTGCCAGCAGTAGGACAGGGCTTAAAGCTTTCTTT. This codes for CASSRTGLKAFF.

The genes are TRBV10-2 and TRBJ2-3, with 10 bases lining up with TRBD2. Germline V CDR1 and CDR2: WSHSY, SAAADI. The CDR3 has 15 residues. V trimming: 3 bases; J trimming: 6 bases; junction bases outside the gene matches: 6. The CDR3 bases are TGCGCCAGCAGTGACCCTAGCGGGAGAGGTGATACGCAGTATTTT. It specifies CASSDPSGRGDTQYF.

The chain combines TRBV19 with TRBJ1-2, with 7 bases fitting TRBD1. This CDR3 region has 13 residues. CDR1 and CDR2 (germline): LNHDA, SQIVND (reference sequence). The junction had 6 bases not matched to a gene; V was cut back by 6 bases and J by 5 bases. The chain's CDR3 is CASRSQGGYGYTF. The CDR3 DNA reads TGTGCCAGTAGATCTCAGGGGGGATATGGCTACACCTTC.

The chain links TRBV7-2 to TRBJ2-1; TRBD2 aligns across 13 bases. This CDR3 comprises 15 residues. Trimming at V came to 5 bases and at J to 7 bases, leaving 5 bases not matched to a gene. Germline lookup yields CDR1 SGHTA and CDR2 FQGNSA. The CDR3 protein is CASSPRLAGGNEQFF. The CDR3 DNA is TGTGCCAGCAGCCCTCGACTAGCGGGAGGTAATGAGCAGTTCTTC.

This clone was recorded once. This chain connects TRBV5-8 to TRBJ2-3; 11 positions agree with TRBD2. CDR3 length equals 19 residues. Germline-derived CDR1 and CDR2 are SGHTS and YDEGEE. V was pared by 4 bases and J by 5 bases, with 18 bases of the junction left unmatched. This chain's CDR3 is CASSLNRLAGIVRGDTQYF. CDR3 DNA: TGTGCCAGCAGCCTGAACAGACTAGCGGGGATCGTTAGGGGAGATACGCAGTATTTT. The full variable domain, rest sourced from reference TRBV5-8 and TRBJ2-3, is EAGVTQSPTHLIKTRGQQATLRCSPISGHTSVYWYQQALGLGLQFLLWYDEGEERNRGNFPPRFSGRQFPNYSSELNVNALELEDSALYLCASSLNRLAGIVRGDTQYFGPGTRLTVL.